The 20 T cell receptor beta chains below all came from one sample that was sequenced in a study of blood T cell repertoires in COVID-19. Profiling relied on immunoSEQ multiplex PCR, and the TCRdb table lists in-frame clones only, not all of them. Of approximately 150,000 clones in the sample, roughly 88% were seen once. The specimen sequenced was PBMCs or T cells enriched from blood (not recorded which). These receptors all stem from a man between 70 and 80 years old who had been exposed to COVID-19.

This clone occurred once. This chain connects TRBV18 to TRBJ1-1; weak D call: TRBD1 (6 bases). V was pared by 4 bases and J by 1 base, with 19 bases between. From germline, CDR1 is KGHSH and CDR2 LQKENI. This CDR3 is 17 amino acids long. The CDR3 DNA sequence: TGTGCCAGCTCACACCAACCCCGGACAGCCGGGAACACTGAAGCTTTCTTT. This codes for CASSHQPRTAGNTEAFF.

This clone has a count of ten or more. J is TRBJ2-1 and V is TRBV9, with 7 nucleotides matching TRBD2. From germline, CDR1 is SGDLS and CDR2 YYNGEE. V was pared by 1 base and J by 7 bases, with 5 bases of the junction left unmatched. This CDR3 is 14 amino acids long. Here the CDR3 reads CASSVRGSGNEQFF. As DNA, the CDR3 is TGTGCCAGCAGCGTACGCGGGAGTGGGAATGAGCAGTTCTTC.

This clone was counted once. The CDR3 loop is CASSPQLSTDTQYF. As DNA, the CDR3 is TGTGCCAGCAGCCCACAGCTTAGCACAGATACGCAGTATTTT. The chain uses TRBV7-2 and TRBJ2-3; D is undetermined. Trimming stripped 5 bases from V and 0 bases from J, with 9 bases between. The CDR3 sequence is 14 residues long. Germline V gene sequence: CDR1 SGHTA, CDR2 FQGNSA.

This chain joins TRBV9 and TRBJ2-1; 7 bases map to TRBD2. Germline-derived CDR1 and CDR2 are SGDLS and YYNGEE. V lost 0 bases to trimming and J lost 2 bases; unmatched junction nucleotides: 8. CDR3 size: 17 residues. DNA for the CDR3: TGTGCCAGCAGCGTAGATCTCGGCGGGAGTGCCTACAATGAGCAGTTCTTC. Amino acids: CASSVDLGGSAYNEQFF.

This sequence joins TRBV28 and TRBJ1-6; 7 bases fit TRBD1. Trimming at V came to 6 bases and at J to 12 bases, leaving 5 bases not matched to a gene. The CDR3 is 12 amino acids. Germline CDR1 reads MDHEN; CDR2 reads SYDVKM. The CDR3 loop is CASSPQGIPLHF. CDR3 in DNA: TGTGCCAGCAGCCCACAGGGGATACCCCTCCACTTT.

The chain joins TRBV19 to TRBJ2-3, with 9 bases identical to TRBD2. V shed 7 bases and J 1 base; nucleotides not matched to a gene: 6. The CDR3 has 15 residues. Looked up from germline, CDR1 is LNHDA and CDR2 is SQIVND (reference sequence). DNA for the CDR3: TGTGCCAGTACCCAGCGGGGGGCCCGCACAGATACGCAGTATTTT. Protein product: CASTQRGARTDTQYF.

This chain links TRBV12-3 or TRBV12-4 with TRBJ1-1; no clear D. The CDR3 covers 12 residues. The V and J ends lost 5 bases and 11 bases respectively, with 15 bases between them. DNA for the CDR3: TGTGCCAGCAGTCAGGACGATTGGGAGGCTTTCTTT. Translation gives CASSQDDWEAFF.

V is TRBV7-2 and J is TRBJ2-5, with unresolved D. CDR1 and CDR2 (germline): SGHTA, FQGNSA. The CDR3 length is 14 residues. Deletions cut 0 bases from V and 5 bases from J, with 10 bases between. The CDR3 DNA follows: TGTGCCAGCAGCTTAGCTAGCAATAGGGAGACCCAGTACTTC. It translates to CASSLASNRETQYF. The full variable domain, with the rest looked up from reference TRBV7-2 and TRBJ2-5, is GAGVSQSPSNKVTEKGKDVELRCDPISGHTALYWYRQSLGQGLEFLIYFQGNSAPDKSGLPSDRFSAERTGGSVSTLTIQRTQQEDSAVYLCASSLASNRETQYFGPGTRLLVL.

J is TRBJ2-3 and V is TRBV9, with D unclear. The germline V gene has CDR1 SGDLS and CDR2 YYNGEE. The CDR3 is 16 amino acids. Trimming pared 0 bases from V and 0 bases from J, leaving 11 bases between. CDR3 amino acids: CASSVGTRASTDTQYF. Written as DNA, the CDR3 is TGTGCCAGCAGCGTAGGAACGCGAGCTAGCACAGATACGCAGTATTTT.

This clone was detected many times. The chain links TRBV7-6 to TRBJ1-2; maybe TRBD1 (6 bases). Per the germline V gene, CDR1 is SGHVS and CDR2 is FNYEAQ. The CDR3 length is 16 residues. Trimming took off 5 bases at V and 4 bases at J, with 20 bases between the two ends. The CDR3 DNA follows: TGTGCCAGCAGCCCACGGATGGGAGGGGGAGCCTATGGCTACACCTTC. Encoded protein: CASSPRMGGGAYGYTF.

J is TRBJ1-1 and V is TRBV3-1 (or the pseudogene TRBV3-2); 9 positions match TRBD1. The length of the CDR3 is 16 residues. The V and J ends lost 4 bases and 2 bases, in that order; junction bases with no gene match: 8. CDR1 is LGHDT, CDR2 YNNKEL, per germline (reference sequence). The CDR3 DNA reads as TGTGCCAGCAGCCTCTGGACAGGGGCAGGTAACACTGAAGCTTTCTTT. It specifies CASSLWTGAGNTEAFF.

As DNA, the CDR3 is TGTGCCAGCAGCCAACCCCAGAACACTGAAGCTTTCTTT. It codes for CASSQPQNTEAFF. This sequence joins TRBV3-1 (or the pseudogene TRBV3-2) and TRBJ1-1; D is ambiguous. Trimming shortened V by 2 bases and J by 1 base, and 5 bases separated the two germline ends. The CDR3 sequence is 13 residues long. Germline loops: CDR1 LGHDT, CDR2 YNNKEL (reference sequence).

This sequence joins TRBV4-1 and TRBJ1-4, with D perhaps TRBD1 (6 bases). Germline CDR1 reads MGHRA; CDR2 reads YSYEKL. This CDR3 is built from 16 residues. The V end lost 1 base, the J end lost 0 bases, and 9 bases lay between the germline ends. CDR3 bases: TGCGCCAGCAGCCAAGGGGACATCTCAACTAATGAAAAACTGTTTTTT. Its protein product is CASSQGDISTNEKLFF.

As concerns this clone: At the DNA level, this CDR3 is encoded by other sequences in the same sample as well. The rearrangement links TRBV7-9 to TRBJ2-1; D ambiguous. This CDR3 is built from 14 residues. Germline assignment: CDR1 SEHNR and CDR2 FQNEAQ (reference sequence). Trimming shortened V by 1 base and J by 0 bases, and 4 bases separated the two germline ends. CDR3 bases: TGTGCCAGCAGCTTAGATCGCTCCTACAATGAGCAGTTCTTC. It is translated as CASSLDRSYNEQFF.

The CDR3: CASSIGHATSGNTIYF. CDR3 DNA: TGTGCCAGTAGTATAGGACACGCTACCTCTGGAAACACCATATATTTT. The chain uses TRBV19 and TRBJ1-3; the D is unclear. The CDR3 sequence is 16 residues long. Between the trimmed V and J ends, which lost 1 base and 0 bases, there was a span of 10 bases. CDR1 and CDR2 from the germline V gene are LNHDA and SQIVND (reference sequence).

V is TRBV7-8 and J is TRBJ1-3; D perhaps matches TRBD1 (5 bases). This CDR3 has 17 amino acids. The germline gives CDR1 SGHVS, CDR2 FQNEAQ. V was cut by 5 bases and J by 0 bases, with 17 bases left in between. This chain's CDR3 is CASSLQEVLLSGNTIYF. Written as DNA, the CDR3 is TGTGCCAGCAGCCTACAGGAAGTACTCCTCTCTGGAAACACCATATATTTT.

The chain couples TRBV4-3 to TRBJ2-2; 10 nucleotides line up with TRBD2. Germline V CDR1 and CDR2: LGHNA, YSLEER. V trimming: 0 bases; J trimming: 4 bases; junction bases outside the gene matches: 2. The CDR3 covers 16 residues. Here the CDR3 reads CASSQEGTSATGELFF. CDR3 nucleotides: TGCGCCAGCAGCCAAGAAGGGACTAGCGCCACCGGGGAGCTGTTTTTT.

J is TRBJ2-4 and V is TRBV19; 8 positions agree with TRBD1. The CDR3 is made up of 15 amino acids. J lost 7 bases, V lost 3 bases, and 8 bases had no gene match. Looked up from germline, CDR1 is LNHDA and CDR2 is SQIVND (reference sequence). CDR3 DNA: TGTGCCAGTAGTATTCGACAGGGGCAGAAGAACATTCAGTACTTC. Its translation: CASSIRQGQKNIQYF.

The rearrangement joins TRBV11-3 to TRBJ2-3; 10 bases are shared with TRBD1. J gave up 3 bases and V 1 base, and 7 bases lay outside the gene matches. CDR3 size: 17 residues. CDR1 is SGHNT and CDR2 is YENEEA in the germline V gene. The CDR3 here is CASSLGLGTGETDTQYF. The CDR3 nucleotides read TGTGCCAGCAGCTTAGGCCTCGGGACAGGGGAGACAGATACGCAGTATTTT.

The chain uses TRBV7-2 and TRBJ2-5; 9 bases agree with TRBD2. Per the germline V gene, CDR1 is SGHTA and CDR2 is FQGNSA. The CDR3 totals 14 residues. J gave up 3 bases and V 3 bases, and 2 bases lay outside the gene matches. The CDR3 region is CASSFRLAEETQYF. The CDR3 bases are TGTGCCAGCAGCTTCCGACTAGCGGAAGAGACCCAGTACTTC.